Below, 32 T cell receptor beta chains from the same sample are listed, as sequenced in a study of T cell responses to AZD1222 COVID-19 vaccine. Profiling relied on immunoSEQ multiplex PCR, and the TCRdb table lists in-frame clones only, not all of them. The sample has 95,000 to 120,000 clones, approximately 90% seen once. Sequencing was performed on peripheral blood, taken on day 0 of MenACWY control vaccination. These receptor sequences come from an adult in good health.

The rearrangement uses TRBV19 and TRBJ1-6; perhaps TRBD1 as D (6 bases). V was pared by 3 bases and J by 2 bases, with 11 bases between. The CDR3 sequence is 16 residues long. The germline V gene encodes CDR1 LNHDA and CDR2 SQIVND (reference sequence). This CDR3 reads CASSMTGITYNSPLHF. CDR3 DNA: TGTGCCAGTAGTATGACAGGCATCACCTATAATTCACCCCTCCACTTT.

The chain joins TRBV7-2 to TRBJ2-3; 9 nucleotides agree with TRBD2. V was pared by 1 base and J by 2 bases, with 1 base of the junction left unmatched. In germline, CDR1 is SGHTA, CDR2 FQGNSA. The CDR3 length is 15 residues. CDR3 sequence reads: CASSLGLAATDTQYF. DNA for the CDR3: TGTGCCAGCAGCTTAGGACTAGCGGCCACAGATACGCAGTATTTT.

CDR3 residues: CASSLRTSNTEAFF. CDR3 sequence (DNA): TGTGCCAGCAGTTTGCGGACTTCGAACACTGAAGCTTTCTTT. The chain recombines TRBV27 with TRBJ1-1; D is ambiguous. The CDR3 sequence is 14 residues long. Per germline, CDR1 MNHEY and CDR2 SMNVEV (reference sequence). Trimming removed 3 bases at V and 1 base at J, with 9 bases between.

In DNA, the CDR3 is TGCGCCAGCAGCTTCACACCGAACACCGGGGAGCTGTTTTTT. Amino acid sequence: CASSFTPNTGELFF. The chain joins TRBV5-1 to TRBJ2-2; D not certain. Trimming took 2 bases from V and 0 from J, leaving 5 bases between them. CDR3 size: 14 residues. CDR1 is SGHRS, CDR2 YFSETQ, per germline.

The chain uses TRBV5-1 and TRBJ1-2; D remains ambiguous. The CDR3 is 13 amino acids. Germline loops: CDR1 SGHRS, CDR2 YFSETQ. V lost 0 bases and J lost 8, with 11 bases in between. CDR3 coding DNA: TGCGCCAGCAGCTTGGTCATCCAGGAGGGCTACACCTTC. Residues: CASSLVIQEGYTF.

This clone occurred once. The chain recombines TRBV30 with TRBJ1-1, with no clear D. This CDR3 contains 15 residues. CDR1 and CDR2 (germline): GTSNPN, SVGIG (reference sequence). V was shortened by 0 bases and J by 1 base, with 12 bases between the two germline ends. The CDR3 reads CAWSVYGEANTEAFF. The CDR3 DNA reads as TGTGCCTGGAGTGTGTATGGGGAGGCGAACACTGAAGCTTTCTTT.

This rearrangement joins TRBV9 to TRBJ2-3; 8 bases are a match to TRBD2. V was pared by 3 bases and J by 2 bases, with 14 bases of the junction left unmatched. From germline, CDR1 is SGDLS and CDR2 YYNGEE. The length of the CDR3 is 18 residues. The CDR3 region is CASSDTPRSGGPTDTQYF. The DNA for the CDR3 is TGTGCCAGCAGCGATACTCCTAGGAGCGGGGGCCCCACAGATACGCAGTATTTT.

V gene TRBV27 combines with J gene TRBJ2-7; tentative D call: TRBD1 (6 bases). The CDR3 spans 13 residues. Trimming removed 9 bases at V and 0 bases at J, with 12 bases between. Germline values: CDR1 MNHEY, CDR2 SMNVEV (reference sequence). CDR3 in amino acids: CASQGYSSYEQYF. CDR3 sequence (DNA): TGTGCCAGTCAGGGGTATAGCTCCTACGAGCAGTACTTC.

The chain recombines TRBV5-6 with TRBJ1-4, with TRBD1 matching 8 bases. The germline V gene encodes CDR1 SGHDT and CDR2 YYEEEE. This CDR3 spans 17 amino acids. Trimming removed 5 bases from V and 3 bases from J; junction bases left unmatched: 12. The CDR3 DNA reads as TGTGCCAGCAGTTTAACCTCCAGGGGGCGAGCTAATGAAAAACTGTTTTTT. It is translated as CASSLTSRGRANEKLFF.

The chain carries TRBV4-3 and TRBJ1-2; D is undetermined. The CDR3 is 16 residues long. The germline CDR1 and CDR2 sequences are LGHNA and YSLEER. With 1 base removed from V and 7 bases from J, the gap between germline ends came to 19 bases. The CDR3 DNA is TGCGCCAGCAGCCAAGCCTCAGATCCCAGGCTGGGTGGCTACACCTTC. It specifies CASSQASDPRLGGYTF.

The chain recombines TRBV7-9 with TRBJ2-1; the match to TRBD1 covers 11 bases. Unmatched junction bases numbered 13, after V lost 2 bases and J lost 4 bases. Germline V gene sequence: CDR1 SEHNR, CDR2 FQNEAQ (reference sequence). This CDR3 contains 19 residues. CDR3 bases: TGTGCCAGCAGCTTATCCCGCTTTTCGGGGACAGGGGGTTACAATGAGCAGTTCTTC. Translating gives CASSLSRFSGTGGYNEQFF.

This chain links TRBV12-5 with TRBJ2-7, with 7 bases that match TRBD1. The CDR3 is made up of 16 amino acids. Germline V gene sequence: CDR1 LGHNT, CDR2 FRNRAP. Trimming at V came to 6 bases and at J to 0 bases, leaving 11 bases not matched to a gene. The CDR3 spells CASGEEWTGSSYEQYF. DNA of the CDR3: TGTGCTAGTGGAGAAGAATGGACAGGTAGCTCCTACGAGCAGTACTTC.

The J gene is TRBJ1-5, the V gene TRBV10-3; no reliable D call. Trimming took 0 bases from V and 7 from J, leaving 4 bases between them. Germline assignment: CDR1 ENHRY and CDR2 SYGVKD. This CDR3 comprises 12 residues. CDR3 protein: CAISESLQPQHF. The CDR3 DNA is TGTGCCATCAGTGAGTCCCTACAGCCCCAGCATTTT.

This clone has more than one count but fewer than ten. V and J are TRBV27 and TRBJ1-2; the D gene is possibly TRBD1 (6 bases). Trimming removed 3 bases at V and 8 bases at J, with 19 bases between. There are 15 residues in the CDR3. Germline CDR1 and CDR2: MNHEY and SMNVEV (reference sequence). The CDR3 is CASSLIGTQVHGYTF. The CDR3 DNA is TGTGCCAGCAGTTTGATCGGGACACAAGTCCACGGCTACACCTTC.

The chain joins TRBV11-2 to TRBJ2-3, with TRBD2 matching over 9 bases. This CDR3 contains 16 residues. Germline V gives CDR1 SGHAT, CDR2 FQNNGV. Trimming cost V 1 base and J 0 bases; bases outside gene matches: 2. The CDR3 nucleotides are TGTGCCAGCAGCTTAGGGACTAGCGCTAGCACAGATACGCAGTATTTT. Its translation: CASSLGTSASTDTQYF.

This chain joins TRBV11-2 and TRBJ2-2; D ambiguous. Germline V gives CDR1 SGHAT, CDR2 FQNNGV. Trimming removed 5 bases at V and 4 bases at J, with 5 bases between. The CDR3 spans 12 residues. CDR3 region: CASSPGTGELFF. The CDR3 DNA sequence: TGTGCCAGCAGCCCCGGCACCGGGGAGCTGTTTTTT.

Concerning this clone: The sample has other DNA sequences that encode this CDR3 too. The chain uses TRBV19 and TRBJ1-5; D possibly corresponds to TRBD1 (6 bases). CDR3 length equals 12 residues. V lost 9 bases and J lost 2, with 8 bases in between. The germline V gene has CDR1 LNHDA and CDR2 SQIVND (reference sequence). The CDR3 is CASRTGNQPQHF. DNA for the CDR3: TGTGCCAGCAGGACAGGCAATCAGCCCCAGCATTTT.

The genes are TRBV2 and TRBJ2-3; possibly TRBD1 for D (6 bases). Trimming removed 2 bases from V and 6 bases from J, with 18 bases in between. This CDR3 contains 16 residues. CDR1 and CDR2 from the germline V gene are SNHLY and FYNNEI. CDR3 amino acids: CASSERGSVARDTQYF. The DNA of the CDR3 is TGTGCCAGCAGTGAAAGGGGGTCAGTGGCCCGGGATACGCAGTATTTT.

This clone came up once. J is TRBJ2-3 and V is TRBV2; weak D call: TRBD2 (7 bases). The ends were cut back, 4 bases at V and 5 bases at J, with 13 bases in the middle. The germline gives CDR1 SNHLY, CDR2 FYNNEI. The CDR3 consists of 14 residues. The CDR3 region has the DNA TGTGCCAGCAGTGGTCGTAGGGGGGGAGATACGCAGTATTTT. Encoded protein: CASSGRRGGDTQYF.

V usage is TRBV28 and J usage is TRBJ1-5, with 11 bases matching TRBD1. V was pared by 5 bases and J by 7 bases, with 4 bases of the junction left unmatched. CDR3 length equals 14 residues. Germline lookup yields CDR1 MDHEN and CDR2 SYDVKM. Here the CDR3 reads CASSGQGAVQPQHF. CDR3 sequence (DNA): TGTGCCAGCAGTGGACAGGGGGCGGTGCAGCCCCAGCATTTT.

The gene calls are TRBV9 and TRBJ1-6; TRBD1 is a possible D gene (6 bases). The CDR3 is made up of 14 amino acids. The ends were cut back, 3 bases at V and 7 bases at J, with 11 bases in the middle. CDR1 is SGDLS and CDR2 is YYNGEE in the germline V gene. In DNA, the CDR3 is TGTGCCAGCAGCGGACAGGCAGGGAATTCACCCCTCCACTTT. This sequence encodes CASSGQAGNSPLHF.

The chain is built from TRBV12-5 and TRBJ1-1, with TRBD1 matching over 10 bases. J was trimmed by 7 bases and V by 1 base; bases with no gene match: 6. CDR3 length: 15 residues. The germline V gene has CDR1 LGHNT and CDR2 FRNRAP. CDR3 nucleotides: TGTGCTAGTGGTTTGGGAGACAGGGGGCAGGGTGAAGCTTTCTTT. This translates into CASGLGDRGQGEAFF.

The rearrangement links TRBV12-3 or TRBV12-4 to TRBJ2-5, with D maybe TRBD2 (5 bases). The CDR3 covers 13 residues. Trimming stripped 5 bases from V and 8 bases from J, with 15 bases between. In DNA, the CDR3 is TGTGCCAGCAGTCGCGGGCCCGTTAAAACCCAGTACTTC. Translated: CASSRGPVKTQYF.

V and J are TRBV3-1 (or the pseudogene TRBV3-2) and TRBJ2-5; D remains ambiguous. The CDR3 runs to 12 residues. Germline V gene data show CDR1 as LGHDT and CDR2 as YNNKEL (reference sequence). The V gene lost 6 bases and the J gene lost 3 bases, with 8 bases spanning the gap. The CDR3 protein is CASSQTEETQYF. CDR3 DNA sequence: TGTGCCAGCAGTCAGACCGAAGAGACCCAGTACTTC.

This chain joins TRBV6-5 and TRBJ2-5; 9 nucleotides agree with TRBD1. From germline, CDR1 is MNHEY and CDR2 SVGAGI. V was pared by 8 bases and J by 7 bases, with 11 bases of the junction left unmatched. The CDR3 has 14 amino acids. The CDR3 sequence: CASRRTGAFGTQYF. The CDR3, as DNA: TGTGCCAGCCGCCGGACAGGGGCTTTCGGGACCCAGTACTTC.

The table lists this clone with a count of one. The DNA for the CDR3 is TGTGCCAGCAGCTTGGCCGGGGCGGGTGAAAAACTGTTTTTT. Translation: CASSLAGAGEKLFF. The chain couples TRBV5-5 to TRBJ1-4; possibly TRBD1 for D (5 bases). CDR3 length: 14 residues. Germline-derived CDR1 and CDR2 are SGHKS and YYEKEE (reference sequence). Trimming pared 0 bases from V and 7 bases from J, leaving 10 bases between. The complete variable domain, with remaining parts taken from reference TRBV5-5 and TRBJ1-4, reads DAGVTQSPTHLIKTRGQQVTLRCSPISGHKSVSWYQQVLGQGPQFIFQYYEKEERGRGNFPDRFSARQFPNYSSELNVNALLLGDSALYLCASSLAGAGEKLFFGSGTQLSVL.

This chain joins TRBV28 and TRBJ1-5, with TRBD1 identical over 8 bases. Germline CDR1 and CDR2: MDHEN and SYDVKM. This CDR3 is 14 amino acids long. With V trimmed by 4 bases and J by 5 bases, 4 bases remained unmatched. The CDR3 reads CASSSGQGYQPQHF. CDR3 DNA: TGTGCCAGCAGTTCCGGACAGGGATATCAGCCCCAGCATTTT.

V and J are TRBV2 and TRBJ1-5; D not certain. CDR1 and CDR2 (germline): SNHLY, FYNNEI. This CDR3 region has 15 residues. Trimming shortened V by 4 bases and J by 4 bases, and 14 bases separated the two germline ends. The CDR3 region is CASSVTRIGNQPQHF. The DNA for the CDR3 is TGTGCCAGCAGTGTTACACGAATAGGAAATCAGCCCCAGCATTTT.

The chain recombines TRBV2 with TRBJ1-2; D call uncertain. The ends were cut back, 5 bases at V and 4 bases at J, with 11 bases in the middle. The CDR3 totals 13 residues. Germline V gene data show CDR1 as SNHLY and CDR2 as FYNNEI. The DNA of the CDR3 is TGTGCCAGCAGTTCGGACGGAACCTATGGCTACACCTTC. It translates to CASSSDGTYGYTF.

The chain carries TRBV5-1 and TRBJ1-2; TRBD1 is a possible D gene (5 bases). V dropped 4 bases and J dropped 2 bases, with 15 bases sitting between them. Germline V gene sequence: CDR1 SGHRS, CDR2 YFSETQ. The CDR3 sequence is 15 residues long. CDR3 loop: CASSHAGATNYGYTF. The CDR3 DNA is TGCGCCAGCAGCCATGCCGGGGCTACGAACTATGGCTACACCTTC.

The chain recombines TRBV7-2 with TRBJ1-1; D unresolved. Trimming removed 10 bases from V and 8 bases from J, with 20 bases in between. The CDR3 covers 13 residues. Germline V gene data show CDR1 as SGHTA and CDR2 as FQGNSA. The CDR3: CATTAQVGLEAFF. In DNA, the CDR3 is TGTGCCACCACAGCCCAAGTCGGGTTGGAAGCTTTCTTT.

This clone showed up just once. This chain connects TRBV4-1 to TRBJ1-2; D not resolved. The germline V gene has CDR1 MGHRA and CDR2 YSYEKL. There are 12 residues in the CDR3. V gave up 3 bases and J gave up 2 bases, with 4 bases separating them. The CDR3: CASSQGNYGYTF. DNA for the CDR3: TGCGCCAGCAGCCAGGGCAACTATGGCTACACCTTC.